A single sample is the source of the 4 T cell receptor beta chains below, sequenced in a study of CD8+CD57+ T cells in acquired aplastic anemia. CDR3 and TCR beta VDJ profiling relied on a genomic DNA template. One entry per CDR3 protein, called by TCRdb with MiXCR from the reads. The sample carries approximately 200,000 distinct CDR3 sequences, over 60% recorded once. The sequencing sample was made of sorted CD4+, CD8+, or CD8+CD57+ T cells (not recorded which) from PBMCs. These receptors originate from a human donor with severe aplastic anemia or a healthy control (not recorded which).

This clonotype was seen ten or more times. V usage is TRBV24-1 and J usage is TRBJ1-6; maybe TRBD1 (5 bases). V lost 8 bases, J lost 2 bases, and 6 bases lay in between. From germline, CDR1 is KGHDR and CDR2 SFDVKD. The CDR3 loop spans 13 amino acids. CDR3 sequence (DNA): TGTGCCACCATGGGACCCTATAATTCACCCCTCCACTTT. Translation gives CATMGPYNSPLHF.

The gene calls are TRBV14 and TRBJ2-1; D is perhaps TRBD1 (6 bases). The CDR3 runs 15 residues. Deletions cut 0 bases from V and 6 bases from J, with 12 bases between. Germline V gives CDR1 SGHDN, CDR2 FVKESK. Written as DNA, the CDR3 is TGTGCCAGCAGCCAAGACGGGACATTGGGCAATGAGCAGTTCTTC. Amino acids: CASSQDGTLGNEQFF.

This chain uses TRBV29-1 with TRBJ2-7; TRBD2 aligns across 15 bases. The CDR3 is made up of 15 amino acids. The V and J ends lost 4 bases and 6 bases, in that order; junction bases with no gene match: 7. The germline gives CDR1 SQVTM, CDR2 ANQGSEA. CDR3: CSVARTSGRAGEQYF. The CDR3, as DNA: TGCAGCGTTGCTCGGACTAGCGGGAGGGCCGGCGAGCAGTACTTC.

This clonotype was counted many times. CDR3 amino acids: CAITETGEGLTGELFF. Here the CDR3 DNA reads TGTGCCATCACCGAAACGGGGGAGGGGTTGACCGGGGAGCTGTTTTTT. The chain combines TRBV10-3 with TRBJ2-2; 7 bases align to TRBD2. Germline V gives CDR1 ENHRY, CDR2 SYGVKD. V lost 7 bases and J lost 5; bases outside the gene matches: 13. The CDR3 has 16 residues.